In this sample, the clone carrying this TCR beta chain turned up a few times. As yet, its antigen is unknown. The V gene end was trimmed by 4 bases and the J gene end by 5 bases; junction bases not matched to a gene: 3. The CDR3 covers 12 residues. Germline V lookup: CDR1 DFQATT, CDR2 SNEGSKA (reference sequence). Tagging with unique molecular identifiers was a feature of the TCR beta cDNA libraries. Input amounts of 1 to 10 million T cells were used. These gave roughly 0.5 million cDNA molecules, so each molecule approximated one T cell. TCRdb used MiXCR to reprocess the PCR reads, holding one entry per CDR3 protein. The top ten hold roughly 6% of the sample, which has about 540,000 distinct CDR3 sequences, roughly 34% seen once. This sample is part of a study of post-analysis software for immune sequencing data. Looking at the study overall: Included among the disease courses, which were recorded for the cohort, were relapsing-remitting, secondary progressive and progressive-relapsing multiple sclerosis. Study-wide points: The study found significantly lower normalized Chao1 diversity in multiple sclerosis patients than in controls. Five TRBV segments, including TRBV5-6, TRBV5-1 and TRBV20-1, were more frequent in patients than controls. Samples sharing a preparation batch grouped tightly together when assessed by F measure.

V gene TRBV20-1 combines with J gene TRBJ1-1, with TRBD1 identical over 8 bases. The sample was blood. The clonotype originates from a girl aged 2-17 years with multiple sclerosis. CDR3 residues: CSATDRGTEAFF. In DNA form, the CDR3 reads TGCAGTGCTACAGACAGGGGAACTGAAGCTTTCTTT.